One and the same sample provided the 21 T cell receptor beta chains below, sequenced in a study of blood T cells in healthy people across ages. A second about 6 to 11 cycle PCR used barcoded and J-beta primers. One entry per CDR3 protein results from TCRdb running MiXCR on the 5' RACE reads. In the table there are 1.5 million or so distinct CDR3 sequences, roughly 45% of which are singletons. The sample taken for sequencing was blood. The source of these receptors is a woman between 18 and 29 years old in good health.

This sequence joins TRBV27 and TRBJ1-1, with D perhaps matching TRBD1 (6 bases). The ends were cut back, 5 bases at V and 4 bases at J, with 14 bases in the middle. This CDR3 spans 14 amino acids. Germline CDR1 MNHEY, CDR2 SMNVEV (reference sequence). CDR3 sequence reads: CASSPQGRATEAFF. As DNA, the CDR3 is TGTGCCAGCAGTCCGCAGGGGAGGGCCACTGAAGCTTTCTTT.

The chain uses TRBV7-2 and TRBJ2-7, with D maybe TRBD1 (6 bases). CDR1 is SGHTA and CDR2 is FQGNSA in the germline V gene. Trimming shortened V by 2 bases and J by 0 bases, and 14 bases separated the two germline ends. The CDR3 is made up of 16 amino acids. The CDR3: CASSLRDRPISYEQYF. The CDR3 nucleotides are TGTGCCAGCAGCTTACGAGACAGGCCAATCTCCTACGAGCAGTACTTC.

V usage is TRBV10-3 and J usage is TRBJ1-6, with D possibly being TRBD1 (6 bases). Germline CDR1 ENHRY, CDR2 SYGVKD. The CDR3 is made up of 14 amino acids. V was shortened by 8 bases and J by 7 bases, with 15 bases between the two germline ends. The CDR3: CAIRGPTENSPLHF. CDR3 nucleotides: TGTGCCATCCGGGGGCCGACAGAGAATTCACCCCTCCACTTT.

Note on this clonotype: The junction shows a germline mismatch at one end, possibly a read error. The chain joins TRBV28 to TRBJ2-5, with D possibly being TRBD2 (6 bases). The J call could be wrong; TRBJ2-7 is a better fit for the DNA end. The germline V gene encodes CDR1 MDHEN and CDR2 SYDVKM. This CDR3 spans 12 amino acids. CDR3 DNA: TGTGCCGGCAGTTTCGCGGGGTACGAGCAGTACTTC. It encodes CAGSFAGYEQYF.

This clonotype was counted ten times or more. One end of the junction varies from germline; a read error may be responsible. J is TRBJ1-2 and V is TRBV2; D unclear. The CDR3 is 15 amino acids. Germline CDR1 reads SNHLY; CDR2 reads FYNNEI. The CDR3 protein is CAIPLVGSENSGYTF. Written as DNA, the CDR3 is TGTGCCATCCCCTTGGTTGGGTCCGAAAACTCTGGCTACACCTTC.

This clonotype showed up many times. The CDR3 coding sequence is TGCGCCAGCAGCCAGCGGGCAGCGACAGATACGCAGTATTTT. It translates to CASSQRAATDTQYF. The chain uses TRBV4-1 and TRBJ2-3; TRBD2 is a possible D gene (5 bases). The germline V and J ends were trimmed by 3 bases and 3 bases, with 10 bases remaining between them. This CDR3 region has 14 residues. Germline V gene data show CDR1 as MGHRA and CDR2 as YSYEKL.

The J gene is TRBJ1-5, the V gene TRBV10-2; D is perhaps TRBD1 (5 bases). Germline loops: CDR1 WSHSY, CDR2 SAAADI. V shed 7 bases and J shed 0 bases, with 13 bases lying between them. The CDR3 runs to 15 residues. DNA for the CDR3: TGCGCCAGCACCTTTGGACACCTTAGCAATCAGCCCCAGCATTTT. This codes for CASTFGHLSNQPQHF.

This clonotype appeared once. The chain combines TRBV6-5 with TRBJ1-4; D gene ambiguous. This CDR3 has 15 amino acids. V dropped 2 bases and J dropped 5 bases, with 12 bases sitting between them. The germline V gene encodes CDR1 MNHEY and CDR2 SVGAGI. The CDR3 reads CASSYTGEINEKLFF. Here the CDR3 DNA reads TGTGCCAGCAGTTACACGGGAGAGATCAATGAAAAACTGTTTTTT.

The chain employs TRBV5-1 and TRBJ1-4; D is possibly TRBD1 (5 bases). The germline gives CDR1 SGHRS, CDR2 YFSETQ. Trimming took 3 bases from V and 0 from J, leaving 24 bases between them. The CDR3 covers 20 residues. CDR3 region: CASSSAGSGGTTATNEKLFF. CDR3 bases: TGCGCCAGCAGCTCGGCTGGGTCCGGGGGAACGACTGCAACTAATGAAAAACTGTTTTTT.

For this clonotype: A much larger clonotype is one base distant, so this may be a read error. DNA of the CDR3: TGCAGCACCGCGGGACTATACGTCAATGAGCAGTTCTTC. Its translation is CSTAGLYVNEQFF. The rearrangement joins TRBV29-1 to TRBJ2-1; TRBD2 aligns across 7 bases. CDR3 length equals 13 residues. CDR1 and CDR2 (germline): SQVTM, ANQGSEA. J was trimmed by 6 bases and V by 8 bases; bases with no gene match: 10.

This clonotype has at least ten counts. The CDR3 loop is CASSRDTLSYEQYF. CDR3 sequence (DNA): TGTGCCAGCAGCAGGGACACCCTCTCCTACGAGCAGTACTTC. The V call is TRBV7-2, the J call TRBJ2-7, with D possibly matching TRBD1 (6 bases). The V gene lost 5 bases and the J gene lost 0 bases, with 11 bases spanning the gap. This CDR3 is 14 amino acids long. CDR1 and CDR2 from the germline V gene are SGHTA and FQGNSA. Together with reference TRBV7-2 and TRBJ2-7, the CDR3 gives the full variable domain: GAGVSQSPSNKVTEKGKDVELRCDPISGHTALYWYRQSLGQGLEFLIYFQGNSAPDKSGLPSDRFSAERTGGSVSTLTIQRTQQEDSAVYLCASSRDTLSYEQYFGPGTRLTVT.

This clonotype was seen a handful of times. The chain has TRBV7-2 and TRBJ1-2, with a tentative D call TRBD1 (5 bases). Germline V gene lookup returns CDR1 SGHTA and CDR2 FQGNSA. Trimming took off 4 bases at V and 7 bases at J, with 13 bases between the two ends. This CDR3 contains 13 residues. The CDR3 nucleotides read TGTGCCAGCAGCTCACATTGGCAGGGTGGCTACACCTTC. Protein: CASSSHWQGGYTF.

There are a few counts of this clonotype. One end of the junction fails to match germline, which may point to a read error. This chain joins TRBV7-9 and TRBJ2-5, with D possibly being TRBD2 (5 bases). The CDR3 length is 13 residues. In germline, CDR1 is SEHNR, CDR2 FQNEAQ (reference sequence). In DNA, the CDR3 is TGTGCTAGCAGCGATCGGCCCGCGGGTGAGCAGTACTTC. It encodes CASSDRPAGEQYF. The entire variable domain, with the rest obtained from reference TRBV7-9 and TRBJ2-5, is as follows: DTGVSQNPRHKITKRGQNVTFRCDPISEHNRLYWYRQTLGQGPEFLTYFQNEAQLEKSRLLSDRFSAERPKGSFSTLEIQRTEQGDSAMYLCASSDRPAGEQYFGPGTRLLVL.

The chain links TRBV27 to TRBJ2-3, with TRBD2 as a possible D gene (5 bases). The CDR3 has 13 amino acids. Germline V gives CDR1 MNHEY, CDR2 SMNVEV (reference sequence). Trimming took 6 bases from V and 6 from J, leaving 13 bases between them. CDR3 amino acids: CASSPLPGDTQYF. The CDR3 nucleotides read TGTGCCAGCAGCCCCCTGCCGGGGGATACGCAGTATTTT.

This clonotype was found many times. This sequence joins TRBV7-2 and TRBJ2-5; D may be TRBD1 (5 bases). The CDR3 length is 12 residues. V was clipped by 2 bases and J by 5 bases, with 6 bases between them. Germline assignment: CDR1 SGHTA and CDR2 FQGNSA. The CDR3 nucleotides are TGTGCCAGCAGCTTATACAGGGAGACCCAGTACTTC. As protein: CASSLYRETQYF. The entire variable domain, with the rest obtained from reference TRBV7-2 and TRBJ2-5, is as follows: GAGVSQSPSNKVTEKGKDVELRCDPISGHTALYWYRQSLGQGLEFLIYFQGNSAPDKSGLPSDRFSAERTGGSVSTLTIQRTQQEDSAVYLCASSLYRETQYFGPGTRLLVL.

In DNA form, the CDR3 reads TGTGCCAGCAGTTACGAGGGGGCCCCCTACGAGCAGTACTTC. Protein sequence: CASSYEGAPYEQYF. The rearrangement joins TRBV6-2 or TRBV6-3 to TRBJ2-7, with 7 bases aligning to TRBD1. V lost 2 bases, J lost 2 bases, and 3 bases stayed unmatched. Germline CDR1 and CDR2: MNHEY and SVGEGT. This CDR3 has 14 residues.

The chain couples TRBV28 to TRBJ2-1, with D hard to call. The germline V gene encodes CDR1 MDHEN and CDR2 SYDVKM. V was cut by 3 bases and J by 5 bases, with 11 bases left in between. This CDR3 comprises 14 residues. The CDR3 here is CASSLGKQNNEQFF. As DNA, the CDR3 is TGTGCCAGCAGTTTGGGCAAACAAAACAATGAGCAGTTCTTC.

The gene calls are TRBV13 and TRBJ2-1; the match to TRBD2 covers 12 bases. The ends lost 5 bases at V and 2 bases at J; junction bases unmatched: 4. Per the germline V gene, CDR1 is PRHDT and CDR2 is FYEKMQ (reference sequence). The CDR3 sequence is 16 residues long. The CDR3 sequence is CASSPLAGGTYNEQFF. As DNA, the CDR3 is TGTGCCAGCAGCCCTCTAGCGGGAGGGACCTACAATGAGCAGTTCTTC.

This clonotype has ten or more counts. The chain couples TRBV4-1 to TRBJ2-7; tentatively, D is TRBD1 (6 bases). Germline V gene lookup returns CDR1 MGHRA and CDR2 YSYEKL. This CDR3 has 14 amino acids. V lost 4 bases to trimming and J lost 5 bases, with 15 bases between them. The CDR3, as DNA: TGCGCCAGCAGCCCCCCAACCGACAGGCACGAGCAGTACTTC. Amino acid sequence: CASSPPTDRHEQYF.

The V and J genes are TRBV7-9 and TRBJ1-5; maybe TRBD1 (5 bases). Germline V gene sequence: CDR1 SEHNR, CDR2 FQNEAQ (reference sequence). Deletions cut 6 bases from V and 4 bases from J, with 16 bases between. The CDR3 contains 15 residues. The chain's CDR3 is CASSYEGIWNQPQHF. In nucleotides, the CDR3 is TGTGCCAGCAGTTACGAGGGGATCTGGAATCAGCCCCAGCATTTT. The variable domain in full, completed from reference TRBV7-9 and TRBJ1-5, reads DTGVSQNPRHKITKRGQNVTFRCDPISEHNRLYWYRQTLGQGPEFLTYFQNEAQLEKSRLLSDRFSAERPKGSFSTLEIQRTEQGDSAMYLCASSYEGIWNQPQHFGDGTRLSIL.

This clonotype showed up just a few times. The chain carries TRBV11-2 and TRBJ2-1; a weak D match, TRBD2 (6 bases). The CDR3 consists of 15 residues. Trimming left V 3 bases short and J 8 bases short, with 17 bases between. From germline, CDR1 is SGHAT and CDR2 FQNNGV. CDR3 loop: CASSLEAGWRDEQFF. CDR3 nucleotide sequence: TGTGCCAGCAGCTTGGAGGCGGGGTGGAGAGATGAGCAGTTCTTC.